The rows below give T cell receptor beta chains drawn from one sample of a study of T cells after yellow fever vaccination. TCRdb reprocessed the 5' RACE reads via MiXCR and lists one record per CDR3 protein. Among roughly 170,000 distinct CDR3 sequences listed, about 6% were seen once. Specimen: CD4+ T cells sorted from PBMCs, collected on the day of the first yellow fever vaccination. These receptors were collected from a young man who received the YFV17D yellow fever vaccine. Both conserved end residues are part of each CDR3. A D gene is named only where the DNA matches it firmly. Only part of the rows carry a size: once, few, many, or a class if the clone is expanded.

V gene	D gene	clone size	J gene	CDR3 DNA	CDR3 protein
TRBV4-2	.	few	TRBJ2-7	TGTGCCAGCAGCCGAGAGCAGAGCTCCTACGAGCAGTACTTC	CASSREQSSYEQYF
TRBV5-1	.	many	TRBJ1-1	TGCGCCAGCAGCTTTGGGGCGAACACTGAAGCTTTCTTT	CASSFGANTEAFF
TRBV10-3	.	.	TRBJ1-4	TGTGCCATCAGTGAGCCAATCGGCGGTGGGTCGACCGAGGAAAAACTGTTTTTT	CAISEPIGGGSTEEKLFF
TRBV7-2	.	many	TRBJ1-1	TGTGCCAGCAGCAGAAAACCGATGTTAGAAGCGGGAGCTTTCTTT	CASSRKPMLEAGAFF
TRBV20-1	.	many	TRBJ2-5	TGCAGTGCTAGAGGGCTAGGATACCAGGAGACCCAGTACTTC	CSARGLGYQETQYF
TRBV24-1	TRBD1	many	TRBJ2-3	TGTGCCACCAGTGATTGGGGACAGGGATACACAGATACGCAGTATTTT	CATSDWGQGYTDTQYF
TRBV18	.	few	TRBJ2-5	TGTGCCAGCTCACCAACGGGGGATCAAGAGACCCAGTACTTC	CASSPTGDQETQYF
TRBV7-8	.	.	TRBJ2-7	TGTGCCAGCAGCTTATATAACAACTACGAGCAGTACTTC	CASSLYNNYEQYF
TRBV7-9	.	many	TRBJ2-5	TGTGCCAGCAGCGCCGACTGGAGACAAGAGACCCAGTACTTC	CASSADWRQETQYF
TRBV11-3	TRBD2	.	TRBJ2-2	TGTGCCAGCAGCCGAGGACTAGCGGGGCGGAACACCGGGGAGCTGTTTTTT	CASSRGLAGRNTGELFF
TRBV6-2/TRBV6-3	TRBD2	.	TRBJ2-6	TGTGCCAGCAGTTACCCACTGCGGGGGAGCTCTGGGGCCAACGTCCTGACTTTC	CASSYPLRGSSGANVLTF
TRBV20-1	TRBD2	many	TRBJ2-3	TGCAGTGCTAGGCGGGGGGGAGATACGCAGTATTTT	CSARRGGDTQYF
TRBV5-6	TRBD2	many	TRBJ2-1	TGTGCCAGTAAAACCGGGACTACTACCTACAATGAGCAGTTCTTC	CASKTGTTTYNEQFF
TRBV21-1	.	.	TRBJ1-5	TGTGCCAGCAGCAAACGGGACCTAGGGAGCAATCAGCCCCAGCATTTT	CASSKRDLGSNQPQHF
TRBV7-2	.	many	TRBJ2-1	TGTGCCAGCAGCCGGGGGTACAATGAGCAGTTCTTC	CASSRGYNEQFF
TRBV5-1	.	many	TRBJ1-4	TGCGCCAGCAGCTTGGCAGGCGGATCGACTAATGAAAAACTGTTTTTT	CASSLAGGSTNEKLFF
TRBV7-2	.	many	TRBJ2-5	TGTGCCAGCAGCTTAGTGGGATGGGGGGAGACCCAGTACTTC	CASSLVGWGETQYF
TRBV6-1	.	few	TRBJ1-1	TGTGCCAGCAGTACCCGCCGGGGGGTCACTGAAGCTTTCTTT	CASSTRRGVTEAFF
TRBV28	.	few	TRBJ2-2	TGTGCCAGCTCCGGGGTCCCCGGGGAGCTGTTTTTT	CASSGVPGELFF
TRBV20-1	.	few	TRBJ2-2	TGCAGTGCACTGGACCGGGACGTTCGGAACACCGGGGAGCTGTTTTTT	CSALDRDVRNTGELFF
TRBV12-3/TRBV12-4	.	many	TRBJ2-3	TGTGCCAGCAGTTACAGGGTGGGGACAGATACGCAGTATTTT	CASSYRVGTDTQYF
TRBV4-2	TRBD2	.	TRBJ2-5	TGTGCCAGCAGCCAAGCCACTAGCGGGGGCCAAGAGACCCAGTACTTC	CASSQATSGGQETQYF
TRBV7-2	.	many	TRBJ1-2	TGTGCCAGCAGCTTAGGGCCAGCCATTATCCCTCCCTCTAAGGGCTACACCTTC	CASSLGPAIIPPSKGYTF
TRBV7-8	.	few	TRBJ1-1	TGTGCCAGCAGCCCCCAAGGGGCGGCCGCCTCTGAAGCTTTCTTT	CASSPQGAAASEAFF
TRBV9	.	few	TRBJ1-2	TGTGCCAGCAGCGTATCGCACTATGGCTACACCTTC	CASSVSHYGYTF
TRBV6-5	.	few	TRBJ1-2	TGTGCCAGCTACGGACAACCGGGTGGCTACACCTTC	CASYGQPGGYTF
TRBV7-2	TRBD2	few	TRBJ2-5	TGTGCCAGCAGAACAACGGGAGGAGAAGAGACCCAGTACTTC	CASRTTGGEETQYF
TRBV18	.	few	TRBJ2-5	TGTGCCAGCTCATGGGTGGTGGAGACCCAGTACTTC	CASSWVVETQYF
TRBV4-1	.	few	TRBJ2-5	TGCGCCAGCAGCCAAGATCCCACAGGAGGACAGGAGACCCAGTACTTC	CASSQDPTGGQETQYF
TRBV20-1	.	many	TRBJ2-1	TGCAGTGCTAGAGCGGAGGACTCCTACAATGAGCAGTTCTTC	CSARAEDSYNEQFF
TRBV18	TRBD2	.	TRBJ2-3	TGTGCCAGCTCACCACGGGTAGCGGGGGCTTACACAGAAACGCAGTATTTT	CASSPRVAGAYTETQYF
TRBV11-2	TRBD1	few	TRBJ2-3	TGTGCCAGCAGGCATGGGCGGGGACAGGGCGGAGATACGCAGTATTTT	CASRHGRGQGGDTQYF
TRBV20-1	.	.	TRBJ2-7	TGCAGTGCCCACCCCCGGGACGAGGCGTCCTACGAGCAGTACTTC	CSAHPRDEASYEQYF
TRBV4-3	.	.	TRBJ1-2	TGCGCCAGCAGCCTTTCGGGATCAGGGGCCAGCTATGGCTACACCTTC	CASSLSGSGASYGYTF
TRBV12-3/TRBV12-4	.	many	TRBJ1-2	TGTGCCAGTTGGTGGGGGAACTATGGCTACACCTTC	CASWWGNYGYTF
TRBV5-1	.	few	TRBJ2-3	TGCGCCAGCAGGGATCGGGCCCAAAGCACAGATACGCAGTATTTT	CASRDRAQSTDTQYF
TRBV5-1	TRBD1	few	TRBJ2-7	TGCGCCAGCAGCTATGACAGGGAAAACGAGCAGTACTTC	CASSYDRENEQYF
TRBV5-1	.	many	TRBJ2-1	TGCGCCAGCAGCTTCGGGACTCTAGCCCCGGCTTCCTACAATGAGCAGTTCTTC	CASSFGTLAPASYNEQFF
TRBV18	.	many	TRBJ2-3	TGTGCCAGCTCACCCAGTTCCACAGATACGCAGTATTTT	CASSPSSTDTQYF